The 32 T cell receptor beta chains below come from one sample, sequenced in a study of shared clonotypes between healthy human individuals. Only in-frame clones appear in the TCRdb table, and some are missing; sequencing was by immunoSEQ multiplex PCR. The profile covers approximately 2.5 million clones, with roughly 92% appearing a single time and around 0.14% taken by the ten largest. The specimen was naive CD4+ T cells sorted from blood. Subset defined: CD45RA+ positively selected. The receptors originated from a man aged 18 to 29 in good health.

The V and J genes are TRBV5-1 and TRBJ2-3; 10 bases are shared with TRBD2. From germline, CDR1 is SGHRS and CDR2 YFSETQ. CDR3 length equals 15 residues. The J segment lost 5 bases and the V segment lost 3 bases, leaving 6 bases of the junction unmatched. DNA for the CDR3: TGCGCCAGCAGCTGGGGGTCTAGCGGGAGAGATACGCAGTATTTT. Residues: CASSWGSSGRDTQYF.

Only one count was recorded for this clone. The chain employs TRBV5-4 and TRBJ1-2, with D unclear. The CDR3 sequence is 16 residues long. The germline V and J ends were trimmed by 3 bases and 2 bases, with 17 bases remaining between them. Germline V lookup: CDR1 SGHNT, CDR2 YYREEE (reference sequence). CDR3 coding DNA: TGTGCCAGCAGCTCTAGATTCGCCCCATCCAACTATGGCTACACCTTC. Its protein is CASSSRFAPSNYGYTF. Filled out from reference TRBV5-4 and TRBJ1-2, the complete variable domain reads ETGVTQSPTHLIKTRGQQVTLRCSSQSGHNTVSWYQQALGQGPQFIFQYYREEENGRGNFPPRFSGLQFPNYSSELNVNALELDDSALYLCASSSRFAPSNYGYTFGSGTRLTVV.

The V call is TRBV18, the J call TRBJ2-3; weak D call: TRBD1 (5 bases). The germline gives CDR1 KGHSH, CDR2 LQKENI. The V and J ends lost 0 bases and 3 bases respectively, with 19 bases between them. The CDR3 contains 18 residues. The DNA of the CDR3 is TGTGCCAGCTCACCACCGAAAGCAGGGTCCAGATGGACAGATACGCAGTATTTT. It codes for CASSPPKAGSRWTDTQYF.

This clone was recorded once. Other DNA sequences in the same sample also yield this CDR3. The chain recombines TRBV20-1 with TRBJ2-1; D remains unclear. The CDR3 extends over 10 amino acids. V lost 3 bases and J lost 6, with 3 bases in between. Germline CDR1 DFQATT, CDR2 SNEGSKA (reference sequence). CDR3 residues: CSASLNEQFF. As DNA, the CDR3 is TGCAGTGCTAGCCTCAATGAGCAGTTCTTC.

Here the CDR3 reads CASSFTGRADTQYF. The DNA of the CDR3 is TGTGCCAGCAGCTTCACAGGGCGTGCAGATACGCAGTATTTT. The rearrangement joins TRBV7-2 to TRBJ2-3; possible D gene TRBD1, 6 bases. The CDR3 contains 14 residues. The V end was cut by 3 bases, the J end by 4 bases, with 11 bases between. Looked up from germline, CDR1 is SGHTA and CDR2 is FQGNSA.

The V gene is TRBV5-1, the J gene TRBJ2-5, with TRBD2 as a possible D gene (7 bases). Trimming left V 4 bases short and J 4 bases short, with 17 bases between. Germline-derived CDR1 and CDR2 are SGHRS and YFSETQ. This CDR3 region has 15 residues. The CDR3 DNA reads TGCGCCAGCAGCCCCGGCGCCGGGGGGCGAGAGACCCAGTACTTC. Amino acid sequence: CASSPGAGGRETQYF.

The rearrangement links TRBV6-5 to TRBJ2-1; D is uncertain. V dropped 3 bases and J dropped 8 bases, with 11 bases sitting between them. This CDR3 is 13 amino acids long. Germline values: CDR1 MNHEY, CDR2 SVGAGI. The CDR3 coding sequence is TGTGCCAGCAGTTATGCGGTTCTCTATGAGCAGTTCTTC. Protein product: CASSYAVLYEQFF.

The chain combines TRBV18 with TRBJ2-7, with 7 bases aligning to TRBD1. With V trimmed by 6 bases and J by 3 bases, 5 bases remained unmatched. Germline assignment: CDR1 KGHSH and CDR2 LQKENI. The CDR3 consists of 13 residues. The CDR3 region has the DNA TGTGCCAGCTCTGAGGGACAGAGCTACGAGCAGTACTTC. Translating it yields CASSEGQSYEQYF.

This chain links TRBV6-5 with TRBJ2-5; D might be TRBD2 (6 bases). Germline values: CDR1 MNHEY, CDR2 SVGAGI. Trimming took off 4 bases at V and 5 bases at J, with 17 bases between the two ends. This CDR3 has 15 amino acids. The CDR3 DNA is TGTGCCAGCAGTTCGGGACTGCATGGTCGGGAGACCCAGTACTTC. Translation: CASSSGLHGRETQYF.

A single count supports this clone. The V call is TRBV13, the J call TRBJ2-3; D is perhaps TRBD2 (5 bases). V gave up 4 bases and J gave up 4 bases, with 21 bases separating them. CDR1 is PRHDT and CDR2 is FYEKMQ in the germline V gene (reference sequence). The CDR3 is made up of 17 amino acids. CDR3 coding DNA: TGTGCCAGCAGCTCTAACCCCCTAGCCCAGCATCCAGATACGCAGTATTTT. Amino acid sequence: CASSSNPLAQHPDTQYF. Full variable domain (remainder filled in from reference TRBV13 and TRBJ2-3): AAGVIQSPRHLIKEKRETATLKCYPIPRHDTVYWYQQGPGQDPQFLISFYEKMQSDKGSIPDRFSAQQFSDYHSELNMSSLELGDSALYFCASSSNPLAQHPDTQYFGPGTRLTVL.

V and J are TRBV2 and TRBJ2-1; the D gene is possibly TRBD1 (5 bases). Germline V gene data show CDR1 as SNHLY and CDR2 as FYNNEI. Trimming pared 5 bases from V and 7 bases from J, leaving 18 bases between. There are 15 residues in the CDR3. CDR3 region: CASSSGRAASNEQFF. CDR3 nucleotide sequence: TGTGCCAGCAGTAGTGGCAGGGCGGCCTCAAATGAGCAGTTCTTC.

The chain employs TRBV9 and TRBJ2-7; TRBD2 aligns across 13 bases. The germline CDR1 and CDR2 sequences are SGDLS and YYNGEE. This CDR3 is 15 amino acids long. The trim removed 4 bases at V and 0 bases at J, leaving 1 base unmatched. The CDR3: CASSRTSGSSYEQYF. CDR3 nucleotide sequence: TGTGCCAGCAGCAGGACTAGCGGGAGCTCCTACGAGCAGTACTTC.

The chain couples TRBV7-9 to TRBJ1-2; tentatively, D is TRBD1 (5 bases). The CDR3 has 15 residues. The V and J ends lost 5 bases and 4 bases respectively, with 17 bases between them. CDR1 and CDR2 (germline): SEHNR, FQNEAQ (reference sequence). For the CDR3, the DNA is TGTGCCAGCAGCCGATTAGAGGGACTCGTCTATGGCTACACCTTC. Protein: CASSRLEGLVYGYTF.

In this sample, this clone turned up a few times. The chain uses TRBV4-1 and TRBJ1-1; tentatively, D is TRBD1 (5 bases). Trimming left V 0 bases short and J 3 bases short, with 17 bases between. Germline CDR1 MGHRA, CDR2 YSYEKL. This CDR3 is built from 17 residues. The CDR3 DNA reads TGCGCCAGCAGCCAAGATAGGCAGGGAAGAGTAGACACTGAAGCTTTCTTT. Encoded protein: CASSQDRQGRVDTEAFF.

The chain carries TRBV2 and TRBJ2-3; 9 bases align to TRBD2. The CDR3 runs to 14 residues. Looked up from germline, CDR1 is SNHLY and CDR2 is FYNNEI. The CDR3 DNA reads TGTGCGACCACTAGCGGGCCGATCACAGATACGCAGTATTTT. It yields the protein CATTSGPITDTQYF.

In its sample, this clone was seen a few times. The same CDR3 is also encoded by other DNA sequences in this sample. This rearrangement joins TRBV19 to TRBJ1-5, with D unclear. This CDR3 region has 15 residues. The V gene lost 3 bases and the J gene lost 3 bases, with 12 bases spanning the gap. The germline gives CDR1 LNHDA, CDR2 SQIVND (reference sequence). The CDR3 sequence is CASSIGRFPNQPQHF. The CDR3 nucleotides are TGTGCCAGTAGTATCGGCCGTTTCCCCAATCAGCCCCAGCATTTT.

The chain uses TRBV4-1 and TRBJ1-5; 7 bases fit TRBD1. Trimming removed 0 bases from V and 3 bases from J; junction bases left unmatched: 5. The CDR3 length is 16 residues. Looked up from germline, CDR1 is MGHRA and CDR2 is YSYEKL. CDR3 amino acids: CASSQEGGQNNQPQHF. The CDR3 bases are TGCGCCAGCAGCCAAGAGGGGGGACAGAACAATCAGCCCCAGCATTTT.

The chain carries TRBV6-1 and TRBJ1-5, with 9 bases lining up with TRBD1. V trimming: 7 bases; J trimming: 9 bases; junction bases outside the gene matches: 13. Germline CDR1 is MNHNS and CDR2 is SASEGT. There are 15 residues in the CDR3. CDR3 bases: TGTGCCAGCACACCGGGACAGGGCATGGGGTCGCCCCAGCATTTT. This codes for CASTPGQGMGSPQHF.

This clone was found a few times. V and J are TRBV4-1 and TRBJ1-1; D is ambiguous. CDR1 and CDR2 (germline): MGHRA, YSYEKL. CDR3 size: 15 residues. Between the trimmed V and J ends, which lost 0 bases and 3 bases, there was a span of 11 bases. The CDR3 DNA reads TGCGCCAGCAGCCAAGATATCCGGGAATACACTGAAGCTTTCTTT. Translation: CASSQDIREYTEAFF.

This clone was observed a few times. At the DNA level, this CDR3 is encoded by other sequences in the same sample as well. J is TRBJ1-1 and V is TRBV6-1; no firm D call. CDR3 length: 11 residues. Germline V lookup: CDR1 MNHNS, CDR2 SASEGT. The V end was cut by 2 bases, the J end by 8 bases, with 6 bases between. The CDR3 sequence is CASSELGEAFF. CDR3 DNA: TGTGCCAGCAGTGAACTGGGGGAAGCTTTCTTT.

Comment on this clone: Other DNA sequences in the same sample also yield this CDR3. The chain employs TRBV5-6 and TRBJ2-3; 11 bases map to TRBD2. The length of the CDR3 is 16 residues. Germline lookup yields CDR1 SGHDT and CDR2 YYEEEE. J gave up 2 bases and V 1 base, and 3 bases lay outside the gene matches. The CDR3 spells CASSLRLAGSTDTQYF. The CDR3 DNA follows: TGTGCCAGCAGCTTGAGACTAGCGGGGTCCACAGATACGCAGTATTTT.

Regarding this clone: This sample also contains other DNA sequences that code for the same CDR3. The gene calls are TRBV10-3 and TRBJ2-7; D remains unclear. The germline V gene encodes CDR1 ENHRY and CDR2 SYGVKD. V shed 0 bases and J shed 7 bases, with 7 bases lying between them. The CDR3 is 12 amino acids. The CDR3 loop is CAISESVGEQYF. The CDR3 coding sequence is TGTGCCATCAGTGAGTCTGTTGGAGAGCAGTACTTC.

The V and J genes are TRBV7-9 and TRBJ1-2; no reliable D call. Germline V gene data show CDR1 as SEHNR and CDR2 as FQNEAQ (reference sequence). Trimming cost V 2 bases and J 4 bases, with 20 bases left between them. This CDR3 region has 17 residues. The CDR3 DNA is TGTGCCAGCAGCTTATCTACGCAGGCGGGATATCCCTATGGCTACACCTTC. Amino acids: CASSLSTQAGYPYGYTF.

The chain combines TRBV6-6 with TRBJ1-5; no clear D gene. V lost 6 bases, J lost 3 bases, and 12 bases lay in between. CDR1 is MNHNY and CDR2 is SVGAGI in the germline V gene (reference sequence). The CDR3 is 14 amino acids. CDR3 in amino acids: CASRQLLSNQPQHF. The CDR3 DNA is TGTGCCAGCAGACAATTACTGTCCAATCAGCCCCAGCATTTT.

The chain is built from TRBV6-5 and TRBJ1-1; D gene ambiguous. With 0 bases removed from V and 6 bases from J, the gap between germline ends came to 14 bases. The CDR3 runs to 15 residues. CDR1 is MNHEY, CDR2 SVGAGI, per germline. The CDR3 DNA sequence: TGTGCCAGCAGTTACTCGAGACGGATGGACGCTGAAGCTTTCTTT. This translates into CASSYSRRMDAEAFF.

The chain employs TRBV2 and TRBJ2-7; D not resolved. V dropped 7 bases and J dropped 5 bases, with 15 bases sitting between them. The CDR3 consists of 13 residues. Germline-derived CDR1 and CDR2 are SNHLY and FYNNEI. The CDR3 nucleotides read TGTGCCAGCATTCGAGGAGAGAACCACGAGCAGTACTTC. Translated, it gives CASIRGENHEQYF.

The chain links TRBV7-8 to TRBJ1-2; D is uncertain. Germline V gene sequence: CDR1 SGHVS, CDR2 FQNEAQ. The V end was cut by 5 bases, the J end by 4 bases, with 8 bases between. The CDR3 covers 12 residues. The CDR3 DNA is TGTGCCAGCAGCCTGGGAACCTATGGCTACACCTTC. Translating it yields CASSLGTYGYTF.

About this clone: The sample contains more than one DNA sequence encoding this CDR3. V and J are TRBV18 and TRBJ2-3; TRBD1 might be the D (5 bases). This CDR3 region has 13 residues. Germline CDR1 is KGHSH and CDR2 is LQKENI. V was cut by 2 bases and J by 6 bases, with 9 bases left in between. The CDR3 sequence: CASSPLGLDTQYF. The DNA of the CDR3 is TGTGCCAGCTCACCATTGGGGCTTGATACGCAGTATTTT.

The rearrangement joins TRBV30 to TRBJ2-1, with 7 bases aligning to TRBD1. The CDR3 has 14 amino acids. Per germline, CDR1 GTSNPN and CDR2 SVGIG (reference sequence). J gave up 6 bases and V 0 bases, and 5 bases lay outside the gene matches. CDR3: CAWSVDRALNEQFF. In nucleotides, the CDR3 is TGTGCCTGGAGTGTAGACAGGGCACTCAATGAGCAGTTCTTC.

As regards this clone: This sample includes further DNA sequences coding for the same CDR3. The rearrangement links TRBV5-1 to TRBJ2-7; 14 bases agree with TRBD2. Germline V CDR1 and CDR2: SGHRS, YFSETQ. This CDR3 comprises 16 residues. J lost 2 bases, V lost 0 bases, and 1 base had no gene match. The CDR3 DNA reads as TGCGCCAGCAGCTTGGGACTAGCGGGAGGGCCCTACGAGCAGTACTTC. Translated, it gives CASSLGLAGGPYEQYF. Full variable domain (missing parts from reference TRBV5-1 and TRBJ2-7): KAGVTQTPRYLIKTRGQQVTLSCSPISGHRSVSWYQQTPGQGLQFLFEYFSETQRNKGNFPGRFSGRQFSNSRSEMNVSTLELGDSALYLCASSLGLAGGPYEQYFGPGTRLTVT.

The rearrangement joins TRBV28 to TRBJ2-5; D perhaps matches TRBD2 (6 bases). This CDR3 has 16 amino acids. Looked up from germline, CDR1 is MDHEN and CDR2 is SYDVKM. Trimming shortened V by 6 bases and J by 0 bases, and 17 bases separated the two germline ends. The CDR3 DNA follows: TGTGCCAGCAGGCCCCGGCGGGGCAGGGACCAAGAGACCCAGTACTTC. Its protein product is CASRPRRGRDQETQYF.

A note on this clone: The sample contains more than one DNA sequence encoding this CDR3. This rearrangement joins TRBV9 to TRBJ2-5; a possible D gene is TRBD1 (7 bases). The ends were cut back, 1 base at V and 5 bases at J, with 12 bases in the middle. There are 14 residues in the CDR3. In germline, CDR1 is SGDLS, CDR2 YYNGEE. CDR3 residues: CASSVTPGGETQYF. In DNA, the CDR3 is TGTGCCAGCAGCGTAACGCCAGGGGGGGAGACCCAGTACTTC.